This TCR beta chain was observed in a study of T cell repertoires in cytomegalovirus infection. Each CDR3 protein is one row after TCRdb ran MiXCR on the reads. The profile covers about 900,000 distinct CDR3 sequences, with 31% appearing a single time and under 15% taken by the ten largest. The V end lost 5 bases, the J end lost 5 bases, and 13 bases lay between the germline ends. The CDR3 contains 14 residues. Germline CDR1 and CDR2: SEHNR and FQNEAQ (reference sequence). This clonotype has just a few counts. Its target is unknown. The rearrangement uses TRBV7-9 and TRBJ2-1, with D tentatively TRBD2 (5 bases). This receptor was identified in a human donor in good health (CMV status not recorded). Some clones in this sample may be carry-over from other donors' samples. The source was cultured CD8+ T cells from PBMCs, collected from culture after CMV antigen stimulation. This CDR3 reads CASSPSGSNNEQFF. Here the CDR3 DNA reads TGTGCCAGCAGCCCCTCGGGAAGCAACAATGAGCAGTTCTTC.